This TCR beta chain was found in a study of blood T cell repertoires in COVID-19. Study in general: Italy, Spain and the United States were the sources of the convalescent and acute COVID-19 samples.

The authors' processing: Estimation of nucleated cell counts was performed using reference gene primer amplification. Sequencing was performed with immunoSEQ multiplex PCR; in TCRdb, only in-frame clones are kept and a portion is missing. V and J calls and clone size are copied from that table; D and trimming were computed from the DNA. The table records approximately 100,000 clones, about 89% of them present only once. The ends were cut back, 11 bases at V and 4 bases at J, with 12 bases in the middle. Looked up from germline, CDR1 is MDHEN and CDR2 is SYDVKM. There are 12 residues in the CDR3. The material sequenced was peripheral blood. The chain joins TRBV28 to TRBJ2-1; possibly TRBD1 for D (6 bases). The TCR comes from a woman in her sixties with acute or convalescent COVID-19. CDR3 sequence: CAGGSEYNEQFF. In DNA form, the CDR3 reads TGTGCCGGGGGCTCGGAGTACAATGAGCAGTTCTTC.